A single sample is the source of the 5 T cell receptor beta chains below, sequenced in a study of blood T cell repertoires in COVID-19. Only in-frame clones appear in the TCRdb table, and some are missing; sequencing was by immunoSEQ multiplex PCR. Here the sample spans tens of thousands of clones, about four fifths being singletons. Sequencing used peripheral blood. The receptors shown here come from a man aged 60 to 69 with COVID-19, enrolled during active disease.

This clone was seen a handful of times. The chain carries TRBV7-9 and TRBJ2-7; maybe TRBD1 (6 bases). Trimming stripped 4 bases from V and 5 bases from J, with 15 bases between. Per germline, CDR1 SEHNR and CDR2 FQNEAQ (reference sequence). This CDR3 is 14 amino acids long. CDR3 nucleotide sequence: TGTGCCAGCAGCTCAACAGGGTTTGACGACGAGCAGTACTTC. Its protein is CASSSTGFDDEQYF.

Points on this clone: The junction shows a germline mismatch at one end, possibly a read error. The genes are TRBV30 and TRBJ1-1; weak D call: TRBD1 (6 bases). The CDR3 is 8 amino acids. Germline lookup yields CDR1 GTSNPN and CDR2 SVGIG (reference sequence). The CDR3 nucleotides read TGTGCCTTGGGGACACCAGATTTT. Translation gives CALGTPDF.

This rearrangement joins TRBV9 to TRBJ2-7, with 9 bases matching TRBD1. The CDR3 covers 16 residues. The germline gives CDR1 SGDLS, CDR2 YYNGEE. After removal of 2 bases from V and 3 bases from J, the junction contained 9 bases not matched to a gene. DNA for the CDR3: TGTGCCAGCAGCGTGTCCCACACAGGGGGCGTCTACGAGCAGTACTTC. Translation: CASSVSHTGGVYEQYF.

CDR3 loop: CASSVIGSNEQFF. CDR3 in DNA: TGCGCCAGCAGTGTAATCGGGAGTAATGAGCAGTTCTTC. The V and J genes are TRBV10-1 and TRBJ2-1; TRBD2 is a possible D gene (6 bases). Trimming removed 4 bases from V and 7 bases from J, with 11 bases in between. CDR1 is WNHNN, CDR2 SYGVQD, per germline (reference sequence). The CDR3 has 13 amino acids.

The chain joins TRBV5-6 to TRBJ2-4, with a tentative D call TRBD1 (6 bases). The V gene's germline CDR1 is SGHDT and CDR2 YYEEEE. CDR3 length: 16 amino acids. V lost 0 bases to trimming and J lost 3 bases, with 13 bases between them. The CDR3 loop reads CASSLGAGEDKNIQYF. In DNA, the CDR3 is TGTGCCAGCAGCTTGGGGGCAGGGGAAGACAAAAACATTCAGTACTTC.